What follows are 12 T cell receptor beta chains derived from one specimen sequenced in a study of cytomegalovirus exposure and HLA in healthy donors. PCR used 60 Vbeta primers and 13 Jbeta primers. Sequencing was performed with immunoSEQ multiplex PCR; in TCRdb, only in-frame clones are kept and a portion is missing. The table records 97,000 or so clones, roughly 9.4% of them present only once. The sample was PBMCs. These receptors were taken from a man in his fifties in good health and CMV-seropositive.

This clone was observed a few times. The CDR3 DNA reads TGTGCCAGCAGCGTTCAGGGGGCGTCCTACAATGAGCAGTTCTTC. Its protein product is CASSVQGASYNEQFF. The chain is built from TRBV9 and TRBJ2-1; TRBD1 matches at 8 bases. Germline assignment: CDR1 SGDLS and CDR2 YYNGEE. The CDR3 is 15 residues long. V was pared by 2 bases and J by 1 base, with 2 bases of the junction left unmatched.

This clone was counted a few times. The chain has TRBV4-1 and TRBJ2-5; 9 bases are a match to TRBD2. Germline-derived CDR1 and CDR2 are MGHRA and YSYEKL. Trimming cost V 0 bases and J 1 base; bases outside gene matches: 6. This CDR3 has 17 amino acids. The CDR3 nucleotides are TGCGCCAGCAGCCAAGATCGGAGCGGGAGGACCCAAGAGACCCAGTACTTC. Translation gives CASSQDRSGRTQETQYF.

The J gene is TRBJ1-1, the V gene TRBV18; D unresolved. This CDR3 is built from 14 residues. In germline, CDR1 is KGHSH, CDR2 LQKENI. Trimming stripped 3 bases from V and 1 base from J, with 9 bases between. The DNA of the CDR3 is TGTGCCAGCTCACCGAGGGCAGGGAACACTGAAGCTTTCTTT. Translation gives CASSPRAGNTEAFF.

This clone was seen a handful of times. The chain carries TRBV28 and TRBJ1-1; 9 bases fit TRBD1. CDR1 and CDR2 from the germline V gene are MDHEN and SYDVKM. The ends lost 5 bases at V and 6 bases at J; junction bases unmatched: 7. This CDR3 is built from 14 residues. In nucleotides, the CDR3 is TGTGCCAGCAGTCCGGAAACAGGGGGCCCTGAAGCTTTCTTT. Its translation is CASSPETGGPEAFF.

This rearrangement joins TRBV18 to TRBJ1-1; D ambiguous. The CDR3 has 13 amino acids. The germline V gene encodes CDR1 KGHSH and CDR2 LQKENI. Trimming stripped 2 bases from V and 0 bases from J, with 4 bases between. The CDR3 here is CASSPTMNTEAFF. For the CDR3, the DNA is TGTGCCAGCTCACCAACTATGAACACTGAAGCTTTCTTT.

V usage is TRBV5-8 and J usage is TRBJ2-7; 8 nucleotides align to TRBD1. Germline CDR1 is SGHTS and CDR2 is YDEGEE. V shed 4 bases and J 2 bases; nucleotides not matched to a gene: 8. CDR3 length: 15 residues. The CDR3 reads CASSKRDRIAYEQYF. The CDR3 region has the DNA TGTGCCAGCAGCAAAAGGGACAGGATAGCCTACGAGCAGTACTTC.

This clone was counted a few times. The gene calls are TRBV7-6 and TRBJ2-5, with 7 bases aligning to TRBD2. The CDR3 spans 13 residues. The germline V gene has CDR1 SGHVS and CDR2 FNYEAQ. With V trimmed by 5 bases and J by 5 bases, 5 bases remained unmatched. Here the CDR3 reads CASSRGEGETQYF. The CDR3 DNA reads as TGTGCCAGCAGCCGAGGGGAGGGCGAGACCCAGTACTTC.

This sequence joins TRBV7-9 and TRBJ1-1, with D unresolved. The V end was cut by 4 bases, the J end by 3 bases, with 15 bases between. Germline CDR1 reads SEHNR; CDR2 reads FQNEAQ (reference sequence). CDR3 length equals 15 residues. The CDR3 bases are TGTGCCAGCAGCTACCCCTCCCACAGCTACACTGAAGCTTTCTTT. This translates into CASSYPSHSYTEAFF.

This clone was detected a few times. The chain recombines TRBV14 with TRBJ1-1; unclear D gene. Germline assignment: CDR1 SGHDN and CDR2 FVKESK. Trimming stripped 3 bases from V and 0 bases from J, with 5 bases between. The CDR3 is 13 amino acids. CDR3 region: CASSQELNTEAFF. The CDR3 bases are TGTGCCAGCAGCCAGGAGCTGAACACTGAAGCTTTCTTT.

J is TRBJ2-7 and V is TRBV9; TRBD1 is a possible D gene (6 bases). This CDR3 region has 12 residues. Germline V CDR1 and CDR2: SGDLS, YYNGEE. The germline V and J ends were trimmed by 7 bases and 2 bases, with 10 bases remaining between them. The CDR3: CASRDMTYEQYF. In DNA form, the CDR3 reads TGTGCCAGCCGGGACATGACCTACGAGCAGTACTTC. The full variable domain, with the rest looked up from reference TRBV9 and TRBJ2-7, is DSGVTQTPKHLITATGQRVTLRCSPRSGDLSVYWYQQSLDQGLQFLIQYYNGEERAKGNILERFSAQQFPDLHSELNLSSLELGDSALYFCASRDMTYEQYFGPGTRLTVT.

The chain links TRBV13 to TRBJ1-3; D is unclear. Germline values: CDR1 PRHDT, CDR2 FYEKMQ (reference sequence). The CDR3 extends over 15 amino acids. V lost 0 bases to trimming and J lost 7 bases, with 13 bases between them. In nucleotides, the CDR3 is TGTGCCAGCAGCTTAGGCGTCAGATCCGGGAACACCATATATTTT. Its translation is CASSLGVRSGNTIYF.

This clone was counted a few times. This sequence joins TRBV6-5 and TRBJ2-4, with TRBD2 identical over 7 bases. CDR1 and CDR2 (germline): MNHEY, SVGAGI. The trim removed 8 bases at V and 3 bases at J, leaving 4 bases unmatched. The CDR3 loop spans 13 amino acids. The CDR3: CASAPGGKNIQYF. In nucleotides, the CDR3 is TGTGCCAGCGCCCCGGGGGGCAAAAACATTCAGTACTTC.